This TCR beta chain is from a study of T cell responses to AZD1222 COVID-19 vaccine (dated by TCRdb to about 2021). Study-level background: AZD1222 recipients whose second dose came at about 4 weeks and those whose second dose came at about 12 weeks were combined into one group, since spike-specific TCR depth and breadth did not differ between the two schedules. TCR sequencing was performed for roughly 240 trial participants, of whom about 200 were given two doses of AZD1222 and roughly 25 were given two doses of MenACWY control vaccine. Trial participants were enrolled by age into 18-55, 56-69 and 70-plus year subgroups, with around 150, 28 and 57 TCR-sequenced participants respectively. Beyond this particular receptor, the publication reports: Because no samples from the day 14 peak response were available, repertoires could be characterized only after the peak T cell response. The 56-69-year group was small, and its depth increase did not reach significance, likely because of low power. Epitopes outside the regions mutated in the B.1.351 and B.1.1.7 variants were reportedly recognized by nearly half of the unique spike-specific TCRs. Participants were mostly white British, with more females than males. The authors suggested clonal diversity may have been underestimated. Only 5 to 7 AZD1222 recipients were SARS-CoV-2 seropositive at baseline, limiting conclusions about previously exposed vaccinees. The vaccine-associated CD4 TCRs covered the entire spike protein, and the dominant responses fell in regions 160-218 and 743-854. After two AZD1222 doses, both the breadth and the depth of spike-specific TCRs were significantly higher than at day 0 and than in MenACWY recipients.

The CDR3 regions of human TCRbeta chains were analyzed by immunosequencing. In the source study's methods: TCRs in the repertoires were matched against a reference library of SARS-CoV-2-specific TCRs that had been generated with the MIRA antigen-specificity platform. Breadth was defined as the fraction of unique TCRs that were SARS-CoV-2-associated. Depth was defined as the fraction of total T cells that were SARS-CoV-2-associated. Each spike-specific TCR was assigned to its reactive spike region and to a CD4 or CD8 class using the MIRA data. Log10-transformed breadth and depth values were compared by one-way ANOVA with Sidak's multiple comparisons tests. TCRdb stores this immuneACCESS table with in-frame sequences only. Part of the clones is absent; in the studies checked, under half of the shortfall reflects unresolved V genes, and no reason is known for the rest. V, J and clone size derive from that table, while D and trimming were established from the DNA sequence. In this sample the table shows around 150,000 clones, 88% of which occur a single time. Around 5.9% of the sample comes from the top ten.

Trimming accounts for 3 bases at V and 10 bases at J, while the number of junction bases matched to no gene is 13. From its cysteine to its phenylalanine, the CDR3 spans 15 amino acids. CDR3 DNA only is kept here, 45 bases in frame from base 1. The germline V gene sets CDR1 to SGHRS and CDR2 to YFSETQ. Comments on this clone: No antigen is known for it. No quality values exist for individual bases; no much larger clone is one base distant.

The meaning of the sample's time point label: baseline before first vaccination. The vaccinee samples were drawn from two UK trials, COV001 and COV002, one of which was a single-blind randomized controlled phase 2/3 trial testing AZD1222 (ChAdOx1 nCoV-19) in healthy adults. For TCRbeta chain sequencing, PBMC samples were collected from trial participants at day 0 and at day 28 after the second dose. This clonotype originated in an adult in good health. Source: peripheral blood, taken on day 0 of AZD1222 vaccination. The sequence links TRBV5-1 to TRBJ1-2; the central 9 bases match TRBD1. The bases are TGCGCCAGCAGCTCCGGGACAGGGAAGATATCGCCCTACACCTTC. It encodes CASSSGTGKISPYTF.